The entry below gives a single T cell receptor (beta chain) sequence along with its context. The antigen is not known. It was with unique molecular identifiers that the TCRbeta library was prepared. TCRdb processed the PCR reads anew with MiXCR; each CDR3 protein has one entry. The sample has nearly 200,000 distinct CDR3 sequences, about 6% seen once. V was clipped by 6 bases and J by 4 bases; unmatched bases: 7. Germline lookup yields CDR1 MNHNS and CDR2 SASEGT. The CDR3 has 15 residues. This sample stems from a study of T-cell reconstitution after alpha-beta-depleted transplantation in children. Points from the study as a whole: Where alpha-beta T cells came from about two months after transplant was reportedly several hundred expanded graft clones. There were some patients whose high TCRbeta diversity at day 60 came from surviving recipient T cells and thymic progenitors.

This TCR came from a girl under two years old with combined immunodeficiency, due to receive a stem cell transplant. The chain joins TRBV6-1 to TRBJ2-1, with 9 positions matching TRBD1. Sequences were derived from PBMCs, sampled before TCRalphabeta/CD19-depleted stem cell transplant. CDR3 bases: TGTGCCAGCAGCTCCGGGACAGGGACTTACAATGAGCAGTTCTTC. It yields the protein CASSSGTGTYNEQFF.